The T cell receptor beta chain described here comes from a study of T cells in Graves' hyperthyroidism and ophthalmopathy. This clonotype came up many times. Regions amplified from RNA transcripts were the TCR beta CDR3 regions. HTBI primers were employed in a first-round RT-PCR of the TCR CDR3. MiXCR, run by TCRdb on the multiplex PCR reads, gives a single entry per CDR3 protein. The table records roughly 500,000 distinct CDR3 sequences, approximately 13% of them present only once. The CDR3 length is 13 residues. Germline V gene data show CDR1 as SGHRS and CDR2 as YFSETQ. The V gene lost 6 bases and the J gene lost 6 bases, with 12 bases spanning the gap.

This receptor was obtained from a woman aged 30 to 39 with Graves' hyperthyroidism that later progressed to Graves' ophthalmopathy. The V call is TRBV5-1, the J call TRBJ2-2; D is undetermined. Sequencing used blood. The DNA for the CDR3 is TGCGCCAGCACCCCGACTGTCCCCGGGGAGCTGTTTTTT. Its translation: CASTPTVPGELFF. The entire variable domain, with the rest obtained from reference TRBV5-1 and TRBJ2-2, is as follows: KAGVTQTPRYLIKTRGQQVTLSCSPISGHRSVSWYQQTPGQGLQFLFEYFSETQRNKGNFPGRFSGRQFSNSRSEMNVSTLELGDSALYLCASTPTVPGELFFGEGSRLTVL.